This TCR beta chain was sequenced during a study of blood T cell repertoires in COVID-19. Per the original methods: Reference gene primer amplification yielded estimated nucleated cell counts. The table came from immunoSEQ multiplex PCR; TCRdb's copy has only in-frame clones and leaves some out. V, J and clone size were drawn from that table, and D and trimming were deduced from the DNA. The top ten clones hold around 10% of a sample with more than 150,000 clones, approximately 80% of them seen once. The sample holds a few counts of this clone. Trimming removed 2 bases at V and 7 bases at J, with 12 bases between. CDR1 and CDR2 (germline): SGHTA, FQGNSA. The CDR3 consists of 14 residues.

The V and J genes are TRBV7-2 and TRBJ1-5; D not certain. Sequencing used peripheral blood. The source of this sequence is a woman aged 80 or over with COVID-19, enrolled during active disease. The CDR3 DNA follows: TGTGCCAGCAGCTTACGGGGAGTAGAACAGCCCCAGCATTTT. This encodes CASSLRGVEQPQHF.